Each of the 20 T cell receptor beta chains below was sequenced from the same sample in a study of blood T cells in healthy people across ages. A second PCR of roughly 7 to 11 cycles used a sample-barcoded 5' primer and a J-beta primer mix. TCRdb re-analysed the 5' RACE reads in MiXCR, keeping a single row per CDR3 protein. The table lists 450,000 to 700,000 distinct CDR3 sequences, 25% to 30% of them singletons. Sequencing input: blood. These receptors originate from a woman aged 65 to 85 in good health.

The chain joins TRBV12-3 or TRBV12-4 to TRBJ2-5, with 14 bases identical to TRBD2. The CDR3 is made up of 17 amino acids. Germline trimming cut 4 bases from V and 6 bases from J; bases unmatched to any gene: 10. In DNA, the CDR3 is TGTGCCAGCAGTTCAGGGACTAGCGGGGGAATTGTAAAGACCCAGTACTTC. Translation gives CASSSGTSGGIVKTQYF.

The genes are TRBV20-1 and TRBJ2-5; 8 nucleotides agree with TRBD1. The DNA end is more similar to TRBJ2-7, so the J call may be wrong. The germline gives CDR1 DFQATT, CDR2 SNEGSKA (reference sequence). The CDR3 loop spans 15 amino acids. Here the CDR3 reads CSALHRTGSSGEQYF. For the CDR3, the DNA is TGCAGTGCTTTACATCGGACAGGGTCCTCGGGCGAGCAGTACTTC.

Ten or more counts support this clonotype. The CDR3 reads CASSQELETGNGYTF. The CDR3 bases are TGCGCCAGCAGCCAAGAATTAGAGACAGGGAATGGCTACACCTTC. V usage is TRBV4-3 and J usage is TRBJ1-2; 7 bases are a match to TRBD1. The CDR3 extends over 15 amino acids. In germline, CDR1 is LGHNA, CDR2 YSLEER. After removal of 0 bases from V and 6 bases from J, the junction contained 7 bases not matched to a gene.

This clonotype has a count of ten or more. The chain has TRBV6-5 and TRBJ2-7, with D possibly TRBD2 on 6 matching bases. Germline CDR1 is MNHEY and CDR2 is SVGAGI. CDR3 size: 14 residues. Trimming left V 6 bases short and J 2 bases short, with 14 bases between. CDR3 region: CASSYGGGTYEQYF. The CDR3 DNA is TGTGCCAGCAGCTACGGAGGAGGGACCTACGAGCAGTACTTC.

This clonotype appeared a few times. The chain carries TRBV21-1 and TRBJ2-7. TRBV21-1 is annotated as a pseudogene. CDR3 size: 16 residues. The CDR3 bases are TGTGCCAGCAGCAAAGCTGGCGACTCGTACTCCTACGAGCAGTACTTC. Translated, it gives CASSKAGDSYSYEQYF.

This chain links TRBV12-3 or TRBV12-4 with TRBJ1-2; TRBD1 agrees at 7 bases. J gave up 2 bases and V 7 bases, and 7 bases lay outside the gene matches. The CDR3 consists of 14 residues. CDR3 sequence: CASNRGDSNYGYTF. CDR3 DNA: TGTGCCAGCAACCGAGGGGACAGCAACTATGGCTACACCTTC.

This clonotype was seen ten or more times. V gene TRBV29-1 combines with J gene TRBJ2-5; no clear D gene. Germline V gene data show CDR1 as SQVTM and CDR2 as ANQGSEA. CDR3 size: 14 residues. V lost 3 bases and J 4 bases, leaving 15 bases between the germline ends. The CDR3 loop reads CSVDSSSGGETQYF. The CDR3 bases are TGCAGCGTTGATTCCTCCTCGGGTGGAGAGACCCAGTACTTC.

In its sample, this clonotype was seen a few times. This sequence joins TRBV12-3 or TRBV12-4 and TRBJ2-3; 9 bases are shared with TRBD1. This CDR3 comprises 15 residues. V shed 6 bases and J 7 bases; nucleotides not matched to a gene: 11. CDR3 sequence reads: CASSRSGTGTYTQYF. CDR3 DNA: TGTGCCAGCAGCCGCTCCGGGACAGGGACTTATACGCAGTATTTT.

There are a few counts of this clonotype. The J gene is TRBJ1-2, the V gene TRBV5-1, with D possibly being TRBD1 (5 bases). In germline, CDR1 is SGHRS, CDR2 YFSETQ. The length of the CDR3 is 16 residues. Trimming took 4 bases from V and 7 from J, leaving 23 bases between them. The CDR3 nucleotides read TGCGCCAGCAGCACAGTGGGGGGGACCAATAAATCTGGCTACACCTTC. Amino acid sequence: CASSTVGGTNKSGYTF.

This chain joins TRBV7-4 and TRBJ2-5, with 10 positions matching TRBD1. The germline gives CDR1 SGHVT, CDR2 SQSDAQ. V lost 5 bases to trimming and J lost 5 bases; unmatched junction nucleotides: 5. The CDR3 is 14 amino acids. Written as DNA, the CDR3 is TGTGCCAGCAGCGGACAGGGACAGGGGGAGACCCAGTACTTC. Residues: CASSGQGQGETQYF.

The rearrangement joins TRBV7-2 to TRBJ1-6, with 9 bases matching TRBD1. The germline V gene encodes CDR1 SGHTA and CDR2 FQGNSA. Trimming removed 4 bases from V and 10 bases from J; junction bases left unmatched: 5. CDR3 length: 14 amino acids. CDR3 sequence (DNA): TGTGCCAGCAGCTCGAGGGGACAGGGCTCACCCCTCCACTTT. It encodes CASSSRGQGSPLHF.

This clonotype was counted a few times. This rearrangement joins TRBV6-6 to TRBJ2-1; D not certain. Germline values: CDR1 MNHNY, CDR2 SVGAGI (reference sequence). The CDR3 spans 12 residues. The V end lost 6 bases, the J end lost 9 bases, and 12 bases lay between the germline ends. The CDR3 is CASSPIVREQFF. The CDR3 DNA reads as TGTGCCAGCAGCCCGATAGTTCGTGAGCAGTTCTTC.

The sample holds a few counts of this clonotype. V usage is TRBV18 and J usage is TRBJ2-7, with 13 positions matching TRBD2. The J call could be wrong; TRBJ2-1 is a better fit for the DNA end. Looked up from germline, CDR1 is KGHSH and CDR2 is LQKENI. This CDR3 has 15 amino acids. The CDR3 coding sequence is TGTGCCAGCTCGGCCGGGACTAGCGGGGACAATGAGCAGTTCTTC. It specifies CASSAGTSGDNEQFF.

V usage is TRBV4-2 and J usage is TRBJ1-4; the D gene is possibly TRBD1 (5 bases). The CDR3 sequence is 16 residues long. V was cut by 0 bases and J by 8 bases, with 16 bases left in between. Germline V lookup: CDR1 LGHNA, CDR2 YNFKEQ. The CDR3 nucleotides are TGTGCCAGCAGCCAAGATCTCGGGGGAGGAAACGAAAAACTGTTTTTT. Its translation: CASSQDLGGGNEKLFF.

J is TRBJ2-5 and V is TRBV5-1; a weak D match, TRBD1 (5 bases). The ends were cut back, 5 bases at V and 2 bases at J, with 22 bases in the middle. Germline V CDR1 and CDR2: SGHRS, YFSETQ. The CDR3 has 17 amino acids. The CDR3 is CASRKGLGLVPQETQYF. The CDR3, as DNA: TGCGCCAGCAGAAAGGGGCTGGGTTTGGTTCCTCAAGAGACCCAGTACTTC.

The V and J genes are TRBV5-1 and TRBJ2-1, with 7 positions matching TRBD1. The CDR3 has 17 amino acids. Germline V gene sequence: CDR1 SGHRS, CDR2 YFSETQ. The V gene end was trimmed by 3 bases and the J gene end by 0 bases; junction bases not matched to a gene: 9. CDR3 sequence reads: CASSSLTHRGSYNEQFF. CDR3 DNA: TGCGCCAGCAGCTCGCTGACTCACAGGGGCTCCTACAATGAGCAGTTCTTC.

This clonotype was counted between two and nine times. This sequence joins TRBV12-3 or TRBV12-4 and TRBJ1-2; D may be TRBD1 (5 bases). Trimming stripped 3 bases from V and 6 bases from J, with 14 bases between. The CDR3 covers 14 residues. The CDR3 loop reads CASSFGQSSHGYTF. The CDR3 nucleotides are TGTGCCAGCAGTTTTGGACAAAGTTCCCATGGCTACACCTTC.

This clonotype occurred a few times. This chain uses TRBV19 with TRBJ2-1; 9 positions agree with TRBD1. Germline CDR1 LNHDA, CDR2 SQIVND (reference sequence). V was clipped by 7 bases and J by 6 bases; unmatched bases: 7. The length of the CDR3 is 14 residues. The CDR3 protein is CASTTTGGLNEQFF. The CDR3 region has the DNA TGTGCCAGTACCACGACAGGGGGTCTCAATGAGCAGTTCTTC.

At least ten counts were recorded for this clonotype. The chain has TRBV7-2 and TRBJ1-4; D unresolved. Germline V gives CDR1 SGHTA, CDR2 FQGNSA. The CDR3 is 14 residues long. The V gene lost 1 base and the J gene lost 0 bases, with 3 bases spanning the gap. This CDR3 reads CASSLVSTNEKLFF. The CDR3 DNA follows: TGTGCCAGCAGCTTAGTATCAACTAATGAAAAACTGTTTTTT. Drawing the rest from reference TRBV7-2 and TRBJ1-4, the complete variable domain is GAGVSQSPSNKVTEKGKDVELRCDPISGHTALYWYRQSLGQGLEFLIYFQGNSAPDKSGLPSDRFSAERTGGSVSTLTIQRTQQEDSAVYLCASSLVSTNEKLFFGSGTQLSVL.

The chain recombines TRBV25-1 with TRBJ2-5; 9 bases fit TRBD2. The J call may be incorrect, as the DNA end agrees better with TRBJ2-1. Looked up from germline, CDR1 is MGHDK and CDR2 is SYGVNS. The CDR3 has 16 residues. The CDR3 sequence: CASSDARGGRYNEQFF. DNA for the CDR3: TGTGCCAGCAGTGATGCGCGGGGGGGTCGATACAATGAGCAGTTCTTC.